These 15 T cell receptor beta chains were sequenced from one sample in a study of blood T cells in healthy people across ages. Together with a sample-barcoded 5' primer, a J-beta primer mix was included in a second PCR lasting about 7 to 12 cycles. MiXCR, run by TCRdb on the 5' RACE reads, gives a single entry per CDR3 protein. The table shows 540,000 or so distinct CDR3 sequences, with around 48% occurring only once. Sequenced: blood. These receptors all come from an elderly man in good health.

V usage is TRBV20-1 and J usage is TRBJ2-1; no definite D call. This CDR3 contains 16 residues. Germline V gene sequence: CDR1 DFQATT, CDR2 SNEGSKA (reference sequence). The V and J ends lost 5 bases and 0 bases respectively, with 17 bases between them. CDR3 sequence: CSAGASRASSYNEQFF. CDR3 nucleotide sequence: TGCAGTGCTGGAGCATCCAGAGCGAGCTCCTACAATGAGCAGTTCTTC.

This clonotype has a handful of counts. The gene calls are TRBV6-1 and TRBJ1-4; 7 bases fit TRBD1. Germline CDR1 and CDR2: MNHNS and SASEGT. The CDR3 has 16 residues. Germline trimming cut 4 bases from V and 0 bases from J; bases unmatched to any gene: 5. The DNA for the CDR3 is TGTGCCAGCAGTGCCGGGACAGCTGCAACTAATGAAAAACTGTTTTTT. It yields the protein CASSAGTAATNEKLFF.

CDR3 coding DNA: TGTGCCAGCAGCTTTGGGGGGCCCCTCAATGAGCAGTACTTC. Amino acid sequence: CASSFGGPLNEQYF. The rearrangement links TRBV7-2 to TRBJ2-5; the D call may be TRBD1 or TRBD2 (6 bases each). V was cut by 3 bases and J by 11 bases, with 19 bases left in between. The germline V gene encodes CDR1 SGHTA and CDR2 FQGNSA. The CDR3 runs 14 residues. The whole variable domain, filled in from reference TRBV7-2 and TRBJ2-5, reads GAGVSQSPSNKVTEKGKDVELRCDPISGHTALYWYRQSLGQGLEFLIYFQGNSAPDKSGLPSDRFSAERTGGSVSTLTIQRTQQEDSAVYLCASSFGGPLNEQYFGPGTRLLVL.

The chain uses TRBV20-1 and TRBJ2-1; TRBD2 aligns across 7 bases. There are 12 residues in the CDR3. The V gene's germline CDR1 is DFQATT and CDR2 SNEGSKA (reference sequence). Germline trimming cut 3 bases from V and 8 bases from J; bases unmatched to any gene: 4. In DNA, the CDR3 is TGCAGTGCTAGCGGGGGGTTTGATGAGCAGTTCTTC. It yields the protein CSASGGFDEQFF.

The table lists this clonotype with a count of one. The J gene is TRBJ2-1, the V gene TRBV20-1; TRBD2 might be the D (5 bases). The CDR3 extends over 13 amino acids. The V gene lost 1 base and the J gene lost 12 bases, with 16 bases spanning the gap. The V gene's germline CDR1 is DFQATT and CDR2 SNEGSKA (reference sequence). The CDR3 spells CSARAATSLGQFF. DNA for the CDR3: TGCAGTGCTAGAGCGGCCACTAGTTTAGGGCAGTTCTTC.

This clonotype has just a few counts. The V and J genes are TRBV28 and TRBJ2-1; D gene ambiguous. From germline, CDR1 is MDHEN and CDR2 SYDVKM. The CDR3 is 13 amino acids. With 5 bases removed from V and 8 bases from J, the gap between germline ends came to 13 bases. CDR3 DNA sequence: TGTGCCAGCAGTGTACCGCCGGGCTATGAGCAGTTCTTC. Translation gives CASSVPPGYEQFF.

CDR3 DNA: TGTGCCAGCAGCTACAGGGAGCTCGAGCAGTACTTC. Translation: CASSYRELEQYF. The V gene is TRBV3-1, the J gene TRBJ2-7, with a weak D call TRBD1 (6 bases). There are 12 residues in the CDR3. CDR1 is LGHDT and CDR2 is YNNKEL in the germline V gene (reference sequence). Trimming cost V 5 bases and J 6 bases, with 11 bases left between them.

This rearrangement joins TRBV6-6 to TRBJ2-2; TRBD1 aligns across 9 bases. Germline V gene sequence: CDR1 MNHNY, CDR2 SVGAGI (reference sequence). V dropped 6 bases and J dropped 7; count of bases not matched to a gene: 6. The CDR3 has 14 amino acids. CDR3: CASRYLGQGGELFF. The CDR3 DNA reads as TGTGCCAGCAGATACCTGGGACAGGGCGGGGAGCTGTTTTTT.

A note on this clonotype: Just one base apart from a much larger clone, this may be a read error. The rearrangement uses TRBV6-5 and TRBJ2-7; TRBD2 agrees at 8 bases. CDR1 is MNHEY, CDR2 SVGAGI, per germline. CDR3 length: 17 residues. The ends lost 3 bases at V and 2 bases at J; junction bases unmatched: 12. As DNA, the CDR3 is TGTGCCAGCAGTTATACCATTACCGGGACTAGGACCTACGAGCAGTACTTC. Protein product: CASSYTITGTRTYEQYF.

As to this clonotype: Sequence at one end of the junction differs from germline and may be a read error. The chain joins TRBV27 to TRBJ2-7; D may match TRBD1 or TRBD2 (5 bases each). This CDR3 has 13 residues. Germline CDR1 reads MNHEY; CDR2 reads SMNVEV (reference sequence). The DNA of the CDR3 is TGTGTCAGCAGTGCATCGGGGCTTTACGAGCAGTACTTC. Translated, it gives CVSSASGLYEQYF.

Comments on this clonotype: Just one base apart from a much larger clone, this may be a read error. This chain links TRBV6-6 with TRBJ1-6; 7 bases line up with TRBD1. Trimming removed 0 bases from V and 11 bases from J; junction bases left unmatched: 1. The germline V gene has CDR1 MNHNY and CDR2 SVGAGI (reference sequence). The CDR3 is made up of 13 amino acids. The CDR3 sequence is CASSYSGQPPLHF. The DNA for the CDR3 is TGTGCCAGCAGTTACTCGGGACAGCCACCCCTCCACTTT.

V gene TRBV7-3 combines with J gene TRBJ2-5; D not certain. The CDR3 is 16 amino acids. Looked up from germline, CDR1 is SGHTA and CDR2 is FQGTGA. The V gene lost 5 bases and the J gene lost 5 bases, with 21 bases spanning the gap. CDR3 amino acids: CASSPQSRSARETQYF. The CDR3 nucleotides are TGTGCCAGCAGCCCCCAGAGTCGATCGGCCCGCGAGACCCAGTACTTC.

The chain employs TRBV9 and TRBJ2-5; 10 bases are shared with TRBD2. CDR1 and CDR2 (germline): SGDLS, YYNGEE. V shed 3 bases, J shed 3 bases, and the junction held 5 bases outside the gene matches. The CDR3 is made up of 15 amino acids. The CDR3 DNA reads TGTGCCAGCAGCGCAGTTGGACTAGCGGAAGAGACCCAGTACTTC. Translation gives CASSAVGLAEETQYF.

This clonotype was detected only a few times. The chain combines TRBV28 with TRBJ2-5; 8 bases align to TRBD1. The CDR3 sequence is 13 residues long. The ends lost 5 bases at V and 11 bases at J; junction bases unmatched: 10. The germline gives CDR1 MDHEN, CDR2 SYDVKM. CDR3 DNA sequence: TGTGCCAGCAGTCCAGGACAGGGTTTCCAGCAGTACTTC. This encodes CASSPGQGFQQYF.

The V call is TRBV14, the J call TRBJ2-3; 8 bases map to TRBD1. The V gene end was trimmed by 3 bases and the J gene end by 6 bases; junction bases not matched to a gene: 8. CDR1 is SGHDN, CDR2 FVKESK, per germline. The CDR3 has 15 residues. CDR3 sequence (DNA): TGTGCCAGCAGCCAGTCCCGGGACAGGAGGGATACGCAGTATTTT. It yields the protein CASSQSRDRRDTQYF.